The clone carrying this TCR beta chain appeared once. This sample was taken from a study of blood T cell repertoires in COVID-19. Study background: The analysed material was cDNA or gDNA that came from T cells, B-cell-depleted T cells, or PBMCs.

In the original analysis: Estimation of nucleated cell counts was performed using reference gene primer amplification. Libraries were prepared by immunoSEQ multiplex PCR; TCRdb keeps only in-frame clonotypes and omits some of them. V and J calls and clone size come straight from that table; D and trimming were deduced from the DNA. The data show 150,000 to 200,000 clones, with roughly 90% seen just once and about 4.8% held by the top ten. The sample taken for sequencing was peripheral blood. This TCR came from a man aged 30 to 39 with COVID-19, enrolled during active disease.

This chain's CDR3 is CASNQPGETQYF. The CDR3 region has the DNA TGTGCCAGCAATCAACCGGGGGAGACCCAGTACTTC. The chain couples TRBV6-5 to TRBJ2-5, with D possibly matching TRBD2 (5 bases). CDR1 is MNHEY and CDR2 is SVGAGI in the germline V gene. The CDR3 extends over 12 amino acids. Deletions cut 7 bases from V and 5 bases from J, with 11 bases between.